Shown below are 18 T cell receptor beta chains from a single sample sequenced in a study of shared clonotypes between healthy human individuals (dated by TCRdb to the early 2020s). CD8 naive samples consisted of CD45RO-negative cells that were positively selected for CCR7, yielding a CD45RA+CCR7+ population without TemRA cells. Library generation was performed with the immunoSEQ multiplex PCR assay. TCRdb's version of the immuneACCESS table is confined to in-frame rearrangements and falls short of the full clone set. An unresolved V gene accounts for under half of the shortfall where checked; the remainder is of unknown origin. The sample table shows more than 600,000 clones, and approximately 90% are seen once. The ten largest clones represent approximately 24% of the sample. The sample comprised naive CD8+ T cells sorted from blood. According to the study, the label for this sample's cell subset or site signals: CD45RA+CCR7+. The receptors here all came from a man aged 25 to 40 in good health.

The chain carries TRBV7-9 and TRBJ2-1; a weak D match, TRBD1 (5 bases). The ends were cut back, 1 base at V and 4 bases at J, with 20 bases in the middle. Germline V gene sequence: CDR1 SEHNR, CDR2 FQNEAQ (reference sequence). The CDR3 contains 18 residues. CDR3 DNA sequence: TGTGCCAGCAGCTTAGTCCCTGGACAAGCCTTACAGTACAATGAGCAGTTCTTC. Its protein product is CASSLVPGQALQYNEQFF.

A word on this clone: In the same sample, other DNA sequences code for this CDR3. The chain joins TRBV29-1 to TRBJ2-7; TRBD1 aligns across 7 bases. The V gene's germline CDR1 is SQVTM and CDR2 ANQGSEA. CDR3 length: 13 residues. V was clipped by 6 bases and J by 1 base; unmatched bases: 6. The DNA for the CDR3 is TGCAGCGTCACCCGGGACAGTTCCTACGAGCAGTACTTC. As protein: CSVTRDSSYEQYF.

The chain combines TRBV27 with TRBJ1-1; D is uncertain. The V end was cut by 2 bases, the J end by 6 bases, with 10 bases between. The CDR3 has 13 amino acids. From germline, CDR1 is MNHEY and CDR2 SMNVEV (reference sequence). As DNA, the CDR3 is TGTGCCAGCAGTTTAATCCAAGGCGCTGAAGCTTTCTTT. This codes for CASSLIQGAEAFF.

Here the CDR3 reads CASSPLAGVADTQYF. The CDR3, as DNA: TGTGCCAGCAGCCCCTTAGCGGGAGTTGCAGATACGCAGTATTTT. The genes are TRBV11-2 and TRBJ2-3, with 9 bases fitting TRBD2. Per the germline V gene, CDR1 is SGHAT and CDR2 is FQNNGV. The CDR3 has 15 residues. V was pared by 5 bases and J by 4 bases, with 7 bases of the junction left unmatched.

The chain recombines TRBV5-1 with TRBJ2-1; D is perhaps TRBD2 (5 bases). The CDR3 spans 15 residues. Germline lookup yields CDR1 SGHRS and CDR2 YFSETQ. V was pared by 2 bases and J by 7 bases, with 16 bases between. CDR3 amino acids: CASSFQADGRNEQFF. The CDR3, as DNA: TGCGCCAGCAGCTTTCAAGCGGATGGGCGGAATGAGCAGTTCTTC.

V is TRBV6-5 and J is TRBJ1-1; D unclear. V was clipped by 0 bases and J by 5 bases, with 13 bases between them. Looked up from germline, CDR1 is MNHEY and CDR2 is SVGAGI. The CDR3 runs to 15 residues. The CDR3 reads CASSYSWKGGTEAFF. The CDR3 DNA is TGTGCCAGCAGTTACTCTTGGAAGGGAGGGACTGAAGCTTTCTTT.

The genes are TRBV7-6 and TRBJ2-5; the D gene is possibly TRBD2 (5 bases). Trimming removed 7 bases at V and 0 bases at J, with 12 bases between. The CDR3 sequence is 14 residues long. Germline V gene sequence: CDR1 SGHVS, CDR2 FNYEAQ. The CDR3 nucleotides are TGTGCCAGCACAAAGGACGGGAACCAAGAGACCCAGTACTTC. Its protein product is CASTKDGNQETQYF. Combining the CDR3 with reference TRBV7-6 and TRBJ2-5 gives the whole variable domain GAGVSQSPRYKVTKRGQDVALRCDPISGHVSLYWYRQALGQGPEFLTYFNYEAQQDKSGLPNDRFSAERPEGSISTLTIQRTEQRDSAMYRCASTKDGNQETQYFGPGTRLLVL.

The chain links TRBV4-2 to TRBJ2-1, with TRBD2 as a possible D gene (6 bases). Per germline, CDR1 LGHNA and CDR2 YNFKEQ. The V and J ends lost 8 bases and 8 bases respectively, with 22 bases between them. CDR3 size: 15 residues. In DNA, the CDR3 is TGTGCCAGCTCCTCAGAAGCGGGTGTTTTCTATGAGCAGTTCTTC. This translates into CASSSEAGVFYEQFF.

With respect to this clone: This likely stems from a read error, as it lies one base from a far larger clone. CDR3 nucleotides: TGTGCCAGCAGCTTCGGGAGCTCCTACAATGAGCAGTTCTTC. Residues: CASSFGSSYNEQFF. The chain uses TRBV11-3 and TRBJ2-1; tentative D call: TRBD2 (6 bases). The CDR3 is 14 amino acids. Trimming cost V 3 bases and J 0 bases, with 6 bases left between them. The V gene's germline CDR1 is SGHNT and CDR2 YENEEA.

The gene calls are TRBV5-5 and TRBJ1-5; D is unresolved. CDR1 is SGHKS and CDR2 is YYEKEE in the germline V gene (reference sequence). The CDR3 is made up of 15 amino acids. V lost 4 bases, J lost 0 bases, and 11 bases lay in between. CDR3 loop: CASSQGWGSNQPQHF. Written as DNA, the CDR3 is TGTGCCAGCAGCCAAGGTTGGGGTAGCAATCAGCCCCAGCATTTT.

The V gene is TRBV11-3, the J gene TRBJ2-7; 9 nucleotides align to TRBD1. Germline CDR1 is SGHNT and CDR2 is YENEEA. The CDR3 runs to 16 residues. The junction had 13 bases not matched to a gene; V was cut back by 8 bases and J by 2 bases. The chain's CDR3 is CASSPGTGIKAYEQYF. In nucleotides, the CDR3 is TGTGCCAGCTCTCCCGGGACAGGGATTAAAGCCTACGAGCAGTACTTC.

The V gene is TRBV21-1, the J gene TRBJ2-7; the D segment call TRBD1 is taken from the table without a DNA check. TRBV21-1 is shown as a pseudogene. The CDR3 extends over 14 amino acids. The DNA of the CDR3 is TGTGCCAGCAGGATTTCGACAGTAGCCTACGAGCAGTACTTC. Translating gives CASRISTVAYEQYF.

The J gene is TRBJ2-2, the V gene TRBV10-3, with D possibly being TRBD1 (5 bases). The V and J ends lost 1 base and 0 bases respectively, with 9 bases between them. This CDR3 region has 16 residues. Germline CDR1 and CDR2: ENHRY and SYGVKD. The CDR3 loop is CAISEYDSANTGELFF. The CDR3 coding sequence is TGTGCCATCAGTGAGTATGACAGCGCGAACACCGGGGAGCTGTTTTTT.

V gene TRBV28 combines with J gene TRBJ2-7, with D possibly matching TRBD1 (5 bases). Trimming left V 6 bases short and J 1 base short, with 10 bases between. Germline V gives CDR1 MDHEN, CDR2 SYDVKM. The length of the CDR3 is 13 residues. CDR3 protein: CASSQRQSYEQYF. The CDR3 nucleotides are TGTGCCAGCAGCCAACGACAGTCCTACGAGCAGTACTTC.

J is TRBJ2-1 and V is TRBV28; TRBD2 is a possible D gene (7 bases). Trimming cost V 11 bases and J 0 bases, with 14 bases left between them. The germline CDR1 and CDR2 sequences are MDHEN and SYDVKM. The CDR3 is made up of 14 amino acids. The CDR3 sequence: CAGRGVSSYNEQFF. CDR3 DNA: TGTGCCGGGAGGGGGGTGAGCTCCTACAATGAGCAGTTCTTC. Full variable domain (missing parts from reference TRBV28 and TRBJ2-1): DVKVTQSSRYLVKRTGEKVFLECVQDMDHENMFWYRQDPGLGLRLIYFSYDVKMKEKGDIPEGYSVSREKKERFSLILESASTNQTSMYLCAGRGVSSYNEQFFGPGTRLTVL.

The chain links TRBV7-2 to TRBJ2-4; D is tentatively TRBD1 or TRBD2 (5 bases each). Deletions cut 5 bases from V and 6 bases from J, with 17 bases between. The germline gives CDR1 SGHTA, CDR2 FQGNSA. The CDR3 length is 15 residues. CDR3 amino acids: CASSPYPDSGNIQYF. CDR3 bases: TGTGCCAGCAGCCCCTATCCCGACAGCGGAAACATTCAGTACTTC.

This chain joins TRBV11-3 and TRBJ2-7; no firm D call. V shed 4 bases and J shed 3 bases, with 10 bases lying between them. This CDR3 contains 13 residues. Germline CDR1 reads SGHNT; CDR2 reads YENEEA. The CDR3 protein is CASSSHLGYEQYF. The CDR3 DNA is TGTGCCAGCAGCTCCCACCTAGGCTACGAGCAGTACTTC.

The chain employs TRBV19 and TRBJ1-4; TRBD1 might be the D (5 bases). The germline V gene encodes CDR1 LNHDA and CDR2 SQIVND (reference sequence). The V end lost 4 bases, the J end lost 5 bases, and 20 bases lay between the germline ends. This CDR3 has 17 residues. The CDR3 spells CASSTHRRQGTNEKLFF. The CDR3, as DNA: TGTGCCAGTAGTACGCACCGGAGACAAGGGACCAATGAAAAACTGTTTTTT.